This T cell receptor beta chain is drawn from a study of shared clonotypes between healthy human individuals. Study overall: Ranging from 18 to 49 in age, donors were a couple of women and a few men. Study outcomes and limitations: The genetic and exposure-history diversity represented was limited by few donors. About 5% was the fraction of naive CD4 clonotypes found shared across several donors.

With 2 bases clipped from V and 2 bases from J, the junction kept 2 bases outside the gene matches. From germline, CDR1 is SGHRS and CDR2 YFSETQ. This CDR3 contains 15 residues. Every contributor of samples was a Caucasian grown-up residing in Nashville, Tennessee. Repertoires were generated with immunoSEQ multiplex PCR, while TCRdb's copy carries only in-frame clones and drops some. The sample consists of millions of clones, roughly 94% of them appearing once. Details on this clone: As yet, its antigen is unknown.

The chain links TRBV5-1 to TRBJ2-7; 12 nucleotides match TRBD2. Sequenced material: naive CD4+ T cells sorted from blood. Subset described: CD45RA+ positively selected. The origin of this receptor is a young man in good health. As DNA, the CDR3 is TGCGCCAGCAGCTTATGGACTAGCGGGGCCTACGAGCAGTACTTC. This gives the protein CASSLWTSGAYEQYF.